Sequencing of this T cell receptor beta chain was carried out in a study of siplizumab effects on memory and regulatory T cells. Study-wide results and limits: The alloreactive clones that mapped to unstimulated subsets made up only a minor fraction. In unstimulated cells, naive T cells appeared more diverse than memory T cells and seemed major alloresponse contributors. Roughly 80-97% of dividing CD4+ or CD8+ clones were without an attributable naive or memory phenotype.

A remark on this clone: The antigen remains unidentified.

Clones were sequenced by immunoSEQ multiplex PCR, and TCRdb holds only the in-frame ones, with some missing. The sample contains some 96,000 clones, 80% to 95% of which appear only once. V was clipped by 0 bases and J by 2 bases, with 12 bases between them. CDR3 length equals 15 residues. From germline, CDR1 is SGHDT and CDR2 YYEEEE. The chain uses TRBV5-6 and TRBJ2-7; a possible D gene is TRBD1 (5 bases). Material: CD4+ T cells sorted from blood. The sequence derives from a human donor in good health. The CDR3 nucleotides read TGTGCCAGCAGCTTGGTGTCAGGGCTCACCTACGAGCAGTACTTC. Translation: CASSLVSGLTYEQYF. The full variable domain, its missing parts supplied by reference TRBV5-6 and TRBJ2-7, is DAGVTQSPTHLIKTRGQQVTLRCSPKSGHDTVSWYQQALGQGPQFIFQYYEEEERQRGNFPDRFSGHQFPNYSSELNVNALLLGDSALYLCASSLVSGLTYEQYFGPGTRLTVT.